This is a list of T cell receptor beta chains from one sample in a study of blood T cells in healthy people across ages. TCRdb itself ran the 5' RACE reads through MiXCR, one entry per CDR3 protein. The sample lists fewer than 950,000 distinct CDR3 sequences, around 36% seen once, with approximately 13% in the top ten. What was sequenced was blood. Source of these receptors: a man younger than 30 in good health. The CDR3 runs from the conserved cysteine through the conserved F or W. A D gene is named only where the DNA matches it firmly. Size is stated for part of the rows, as once, few or many counts, or as a class when the clone is expanded.

>TRBJ2-3|TRBV4-3|.|.|17
TGCGCCAGCAGCCAGTGGCCACCCAGGACTAGCACAGATACGCAGTATTTT
CASSQWPPRTSTDTQYF
>TRBJ1-6|TRBV27|.|.|13
TGTGCCAGCAGTTTCTCAGATAATTCACCCCTCCACTTT
CASSFSDNSPLHF
>TRBJ1-4|TRBV20-1|TRBD1|many|15
TGCAGTGCTATCCATCCGACAGGGCCTAATGAAAAACTGTTTTTT
CSAIHPTGPNEKLFF
>TRBJ2-1|TRBV21-1|.|few|16
TGTGCCAGCAGCTTCCGATCCCTTGGACAGGCCAATGAGCAGTTCTTC
CASSFRSLGQANEQFF
>TRBJ1-6|TRBV6-5|.|.|10
TGTGCCAGCATAGACTCACCCCTCCACTTT
CASIDSPLHF
>TRBJ2-1|TRBV3-1|TRBD2|.|15
TGTGCCAGCAGCCAAGATGCTTCGGGGGGGTTTAATCAGTTCTTC
CASSQDASGGFNQFF
>TRBJ2-1|TRBV12-3/TRBV12-4|.|.|15
TGTGCCAGCAGTCAACAGGGCGGGGGTTACAATGAGCAGTTCTTC
CASSQQGGGYNEQFF
>TRBJ2-3|TRBV29-1|.|.|12
TGCAGCGTTGGACGGACCACAGATACGCAGTATTTT
CSVGRTTDTQYF
>TRBJ2-2|TRBV20-1|.|once|13
TGCAGTGCTCGACAGGTTGACACCGGGGAGCTGTTTTTT
CSARQVDTGELFF
>TRBJ2-2|TRBV25-1|.|few|15
TGTGCCAGCCGTAAGAATGTACCGAACACCGGGGAGCTGTTTTTT
CASRKNVPNTGELFF
>TRBJ1-6|TRBV5-1|.|few|15
TGCGCCAGCAGCTTGGGGGACGGTCTTAATTCACCCCTCCACTTT
CASSLGDGLNSPLHF
>TRBJ1-2|TRBV29-1|.|few|11
TGCAGCGTTGAACAGGACTATGGCTACACCTTC
CSVEQDYGYTF
>TRBJ2-7|TRBV20-1|TRBD1|.|13
TGCAGTGCAGGGACAGACTCCTACAATGAGCAGTACTTC
CSAGTDSYNEQYF
>TRBJ2-7|TRBV7-2|.|.|14
TGTGCCAGCAGCTTAGGGGCGAACCCCTACGAGCAGTACTTC
CASSLGANPYEQYF
>TRBJ1-2|TRBV7-2|TRBD1|.|15
TGTGCCAGCAGCCGACCTGACAGGGGTTCGTATGGCTACACCTTC
CASSRPDRGSYGYTF
>TRBJ2-4|TRBV29-1|.|.|15
TGCAGCGCTCAAGTCGCAGGTTTAGCCAAAGACATTCAGTACTTC
CSAQVAGLAKDIQYF
>TRBJ1-3|TRBV20-1|.|.|14
TGCAGTGCATCCCCACGGAGCTCTGGAAACACCATATATTTT
CSASPRSSGNTIYF
>TRBJ1-2|TRBV6-6|TRBD1|.|13
TGTGCCAGCAGTTACCGGACAGGGGATGGCTACACCTTC
CASSYRTGDGYTF
>TRBJ2-1|TRBV7-2|.|.|16
TGTGCCAGCAGCTTAAGGTTCGGCGGGGGCAACAATGAGCAGTTCTTC
CASSLRFGGGNNEQFF
>TRBJ1-3|TRBV7-9|.|once|16
TGTGCCAGCAGCCCTGGAGGGACGGACTCTGGAAACACCATATATTTT
CASSPGGTDSGNTIYF
>TRBJ2-3|TRBV11-3|TRBD1|.|15
TGTGCCAGCAGCTTAGGGGGGACAGGGTCAGATACGCAGTATTTT
CASSLGGTGSDTQYF
>TRBJ2-5|TRBV5-1|TRBD2|few|15
TGCGCCAGCAGCCAGGACGGGACTAGCGGAGAGACCCAGTACTTC
CASSQDGTSGETQYF
>TRBJ2-5|TRBV6-1|TRBD2|few|18
TGTGCCAGCAGTGTCTCTCCTCGAGGACTAGCGGGGGGAGAGACCCAGTACTTC
CASSVSPRGLAGGETQYF
>TRBJ1-3|TRBV30|.|.|15
TGTGCCTGGAGGGCACAACCCGGCTCTGGAAACACCATATATTTT
CAWRAQPGSGNTIYF
>TRBJ2-1|TRBV20-1|.|few|11
TGCAGCTTAAATCCACACAATGAGCAGTTCTTC
CSLNPHNEQFF
>TRBJ1-4|TRBV6-6|.|few|12
TGTGCCAGCAGTTACTCGGCTGAAAAACTGTTTTTT
CASSYSAEKLFF
>TRBJ2-1|TRBV7-2|.|.|15
TGTGCCAGCAGCTTTGGGGGAACAAGACAAGAGACCCAGTTCTTC
CASSFGGTRQETQFF
>TRBJ2-7|TRBV30|TRBD1|.|13
TGTGCCTGGTCCTCCGGGACAGGGCTCGAGCAGTACTTC
CAWSSGTGLEQYF
>TRBJ2-1|TRBV5-1|.|.|16
TGCACCAGCAGCTTGGTCCCCCAGGGCTTTTCGGACGAGCAGTTCTTC
CTSSLVPQGFSDEQFF
>TRBJ1-5|TRBV16|TRBD1|few|15
TGTGCCAGCAGCGAACCGGGACAGGACAATCAGCCCCAGCATTTT
CASSEPGQDNQPQHF
>TRBJ2-7|TRBV28|.|.|15
TGTGCCAGCTCGGGCCCCCAGACGGGTCCCTACGAGCAGTACTTC
CASSGPQTGPYEQYF
>TRBJ1-1|TRBV7-9|.|.|15
TGTGCCAGCAGCTTAGTCGGTCAGGGGTTATCTGAAGCTTTCTTT
CASSLVGQGLSEAFF
>TRBJ2-2|TRBV6-5|.|.|12
TGTGCCAGCAGTGATCGCCCCGGGGAGCTGTTTTTT
CASSDRPGELFF
>TRBJ2-7|TRBV5-1|TRBD2|.|13
TGCGCCAGCAGCTGGGCTAGCGGCAATGAGCAGTACTTC
CASSWASGNEQYF
>TRBJ1-4|TRBV30|.|.|18
TGTGCCTGGAGTGTCTTCGGGAGGGATTATTATGGGAGGGAAAGACTGTTTTTT
CAWSVFGRDYYGRERLFF
>TRBJ2-7|TRBV7-2|TRBD1|.|17
TGTGCCAGCAGCTTACGATCGCCGGGACAGGGGGCTCACGAGCAGTACTTC
CASSLRSPGQGAHEQYF
>TRBJ1-4|TRBV12-3/TRBV12-4|.|few|12
TGTGCCAGCAGTTTAGATTACGAAAAACTGTTTTTT
CASSLDYEKLFF
>TRBJ1-2|TRBV29-1|.|.|13
TGCAGCGTTGAAGGGACGGAGAACTATGGCTACACCTTC
CSVEGTENYGYTF
>TRBJ2-2|TRBV6-2/TRBV6-3|TRBD2|.|14
TGTGCCAGCAGCCGCGGGACTAGAATCGGGGAGCTGTTTTTT
CASSRGTRIGELFF
>TRBJ2-1|TRBV20-1|TRBD2|few|15
TGCAGTGCTAGAGCACGAGCGGGGCACTACAATGAGCAGTTCTTC
CSARARAGHYNEQFF
>TRBJ2-1|TRBV12-3/TRBV12-4|.|.|15
TGTGCCAGCAGCCGCTGGGTGCGCTCCTACAATGAGCAGTTCTTC
CASSRWVRSYNEQFF
>TRBJ1-3|TRBV29-1|.|.|15
TGCAGCGTTGAAATTCTAACAGCCTCTGGAAACACCATATATTTT
CSVEILTASGNTIYF
>TRBJ2-1|TRBV6-2/TRBV6-3|.|many|17
TGTGCCAGCAGTTACCGGGGGACTCCGAGCTCCTACAATGAGCAGTTCTTC
CASSYRGTPSSYNEQFF
>TRBJ2-2|TRBV4-3|TRBD2|.|18
TGCGCCAGCAGCCAAGTCGCCTTGCGGGGGGGCAACACCGGGGAGCTGTTTTTT
CASSQVALRGGNTGELFF
>TRBJ1-1|TRBV7-2|.|.|12
TGTGCCAGCAGCTTACCAGGAGATGAAGCTTTCTTT
CASSLPGDEAFF
>TRBJ1-6|TRBV20-1|.|.|14
TGCAGTGCTACTTCCAGAATAGGACGTTCACCCCTCCACTTT
CSATSRIGRSPLHF
>TRBJ1-1|TRBV4-1|.|few|15
TGCGCCAGCAGCCAAAGATCGGGGGCTAACACTGAAGCTTTCTTT
CASSQRSGANTEAFF
>TRBJ2-3|TRBV9|.|.|12
TGTGCCAGCGCGAGGTCATCAGATACGCAGTATTTT
CASARSSDTQYF
>TRBJ1-4|TRBV7-9|.|.|15
TGTGCCAGCAGCTTAGAGCTGGCAGGGAGTGAAAAACTGTTTTTT
CASSLELAGSEKLFF
>TRBJ2-5|TRBV7-9|TRBD2|once|15
TGTGCCAGCAGAACTAGCGGGGGGGCCGATGAGACCCAGTACTTC
CASRTSGGADETQYF
>TRBJ1-5|TRBV7-9|.|many|13
TGTGCCAGCGCTCAGGAATTCCAACAGCCCCAGCATTTT
CASAQEFQQPQHF
>TRBJ1-5|TRBV2|.|many|14
TGTGCCAGCATCTCCAGACTTGGCAATCAGCCCCAGCATTTT
CASISRLGNQPQHF
>TRBJ2-7|TRBV5-1|.|.|19
TGCGCCAGCAGCTTGTATTTTTCCGGGGAACAACGGACTTACAATGAGCAGTACTTC
CASSLYFSGEQRTYNEQYF
>TRBJ2-7|TRBV15|.|few|12
TGTGCCACCAGCAGAGATACCTACGAGCAGTACTTC
CATSRDTYEQYF